This TCR beta chain was identified in a study of blood T cells in healthy people across ages. About the study: When template switching was applied, about one barcoded beta molecule was captured per two T cells.

The V segment lost 6 bases and the J segment 0 bases; nucleotides outside the gene matches: 10. Germline V CDR1 and CDR2: MNHEY, SVGAGI. The CDR3 covers 16 residues. In this sample, this clonotype turned up a few times. Each sample yielded at least 5 micrograms of PBMC total RNA. The authors ran a second PCR of 7 to 11 cycles using a sample-barcoded 5' primer and a J-beta primer mix. TCRdb re-derived calls from the 5' RACE reads in MiXCR, one entry per CDR3 protein. The sample includes some 900,000 distinct CDR3 sequences, 48% seen only once; the top ten take about an eighth. V and J are TRBV6-5 and TRBJ1-2; 7 positions agree with TRBD1. The sequence was collected from a man aged 25 to 45 in good health. Material for sequencing was blood. CDR3 region: CASSLGTASSNYGYTF. CDR3 bases: TGTGCCAGCAGCCTCGGGACAGCCTCGTCTAACTATGGCTACACCTTC.